This note documents a single T cell receptor (beta chain) sequence. The antigen is unknown. TCRdb independently ran MiXCR on the reads; one entry per CDR3 protein. Among about 130,000 distinct CDR3 sequences, 25% to 35% were seen once, and the ten largest hold about 53%. The data were taken from a study of T cell repertoires in cytomegalovirus infection. Notes on the study in general: Carriers of CMV plus the relevant HLA were identified by cumulative public TCR beta family frequency. Across the ex vivo response, the dominant clonotypes were HLA-C-restricted CMV-specific TCR beta clonotypes.

The length of the CDR3 is 16 residues. CDR1 and CDR2 from the germline V gene are SGHNT and YENEEA. The germline V and J ends were trimmed by 1 base and 0 bases, with 10 bases remaining between them. The chain employs TRBV11-3 and TRBJ1-3; the D is unclear. Material: CD8+ T cells from cultured PBMCs, obtained from culture after CMV antigen stimulation. The sequence came from a human donor in good health (CMV status not recorded). Some clones in this sample may be carry-over from other donors' samples. For the CDR3, the DNA is TGTGCCAGCAGCTTAGGTTTTTCTATCTCTGGAAACACCATATATTTT. The encoded protein is CASSLGFSISGNTIYF. The full variable domain, its missing parts supplied by reference TRBV11-3 and TRBJ1-3, is EAGVVQSPRYKIIEKKQPVAFWCNPISGHNTLYWYLQNLGQGPELLIRYENEEAVDDSQLPKDRFSAERLKGVDSTLKIQPAELGDSAVYLCASSLGFSISGNTIYFGEGSWLTVV.